Below, 12 T cell receptor beta chains from the same sample are listed, as sequenced in a study of shared clonotypes between healthy human individuals (dated by TCRdb to 2020 to 2021). Libraries were prepared through the immunoSEQ multiplex PCR assay. TCRdb mirrors the immuneACCESS table, restricted to in-frame sequences. Some clones are absent from its copies; in checked studies, under half trace to an unresolved V gene, and the reason for the others is unknown. In this sample the table shows under 600,000 clones, about three quarters of which occur a single time. Under 15% of the sample comes from the top ten. The sequenced material came from PBMCs. These receptors came from a middle-aged woman in good health. Some clones in this sample may be carry-over from other donors' samples.

CDR3 bases: TGTGCCAGCTCACCGCCTTATCCCGAGCAGTACTTC. Translated, it gives CASSPPYPEQYF. The rearrangement links TRBV18 to TRBJ2-7; no clear D gene. V dropped 3 bases and J dropped 6 bases, with 9 bases sitting between them. Per germline, CDR1 KGHSH and CDR2 LQKENI. The CDR3 is made up of 12 amino acids.

The chain recombines TRBV5-1 with TRBJ2-1, with 9 bases fitting TRBD2. The CDR3 runs 14 residues. The germline gives CDR1 SGHRS, CDR2 YFSETQ. After removal of 7 bases from V and 7 bases from J, the junction contained 9 bases not matched to a gene. This CDR3 reads CASGLAGRLNEQFF. The CDR3 DNA is TGCGCCAGCGGGCTAGCGGGGAGATTAAATGAGCAGTTCTTC.

The rearrangement uses TRBV4-1 and TRBJ2-1, with D unresolved. The CDR3 loop spans 12 amino acids. CDR1 and CDR2 from the germline V gene are MGHRA and YSYEKL. V lost 3 bases, J lost 5 bases, and 5 bases lay in between. The CDR3 coding sequence is TGCGCCAGCAGCCACCTTAACAATGAGCAGTTCTTC. It codes for CASSHLNNEQFF.

This clone has a handful of counts. The chain employs TRBV4-2 and TRBJ2-1, with TRBD2 as a possible D gene (6 bases). V was pared by 0 bases and J by 4 bases, with 16 bases between. Germline values: CDR1 LGHNA, CDR2 YNFKEQ. This CDR3 region has 17 residues. The CDR3 bases are TGTGCCAGCAGCCAAGATATCGAAGTAGCGGCTTACAATGAGCAGTTCTTC. Its protein is CASSQDIEVAAYNEQFF.

Note on this clone: This sample also contains other DNA sequences that code for the same CDR3. The chain recombines TRBV18 with TRBJ1-5; D uncertain. Per germline, CDR1 KGHSH and CDR2 LQKENI. There are 14 residues in the CDR3. Trimming removed 2 bases from V and 0 bases from J, with 5 bases in between. The CDR3 reads CASSPGNSNQPQHF. CDR3 DNA sequence: TGTGCCAGCTCACCAGGGAATAGCAATCAGCCCCAGCATTTT.

This clone appeared a few times. The chain couples TRBV7-3 to TRBJ2-2, with TRBD2 matching over 8 bases. The CDR3 consists of 16 residues. Germline V CDR1 and CDR2: SGHTA, FQGTGA. V was clipped by 5 bases and J by 9 bases; unmatched bases: 14. The chain's CDR3 is CASSPSGTRNLRELFF. CDR3 DNA: TGTGCCAGCAGCCCCTCCGGGACTAGGAATCTCCGGGAGCTGTTTTTT.

The chain is built from TRBV19 and TRBJ1-2; D not certain. There are 14 residues in the CDR3. Trimming stripped 4 bases from V and 4 bases from J, with 13 bases between. Germline CDR1 LNHDA, CDR2 SQIVND (reference sequence). CDR3 sequence: CASSTPTGGYGYTF. The DNA of the CDR3 is TGTGCCAGTAGTACCCCCACGGGTGGCTATGGCTACACCTTC.

V is TRBV28 and J is TRBJ2-7, with D possibly being TRBD2 (5 bases). Germline-derived CDR1 and CDR2 are MDHEN and SYDVKM. V was clipped by 2 bases and J by 0 bases, with 8 bases between them. The CDR3 covers 14 residues. CDR3 nucleotides: TGTGCCAGCAGTTTACACGGGGACTCCTACGAGCAGTACTTC. As protein: CASSLHGDSYEQYF.

This chain uses TRBV10-3 with TRBJ1-2; no definite D call. The CDR3 is 15 residues long. The V end was cut by 4 bases, the J end by 0 bases, with 12 bases between. Germline loops: CDR1 ENHRY, CDR2 SYGVKD. CDR3 region: CAISVTDGSNYGYTF. The CDR3 region has the DNA TGTGCCATCAGTGTGACGGACGGATCTAACTATGGCTACACCTTC.

The V call is TRBV9, the J call TRBJ2-5; 7 bases map to TRBD1. The V segment lost 4 bases and the J segment 2 bases; nucleotides outside the gene matches: 8. This CDR3 region has 15 residues. Germline V gene sequence: CDR1 SGDLS, CDR2 YYNGEE. CDR3 sequence (DNA): TGTGCCAGCAGCATACAGGGGACGAGACAAGAGACCCAGTACTTC. Encoded protein: CASSIQGTRQETQYF.

The chain carries TRBV2 and TRBJ2-1; 11 bases agree with TRBD1. The CDR3 contains 16 residues. With 6 bases clipped from V and 6 bases from J, the junction kept 10 bases outside the gene matches. Looked up from germline, CDR1 is SNHLY and CDR2 is FYNNEI. CDR3 sequence (DNA): TGTGCCAGCAGCCAGGACTTGGGACAGGGGGGCAATGAGCAGTTCTTC. Amino acid sequence: CASSQDLGQGGNEQFF.

The gene calls are TRBV18 and TRBJ1-4; tentatively, D is TRBD1 (6 bases). The germline V gene has CDR1 KGHSH and CDR2 LQKENI. Trimming took 3 bases from V and 8 from J, leaving 16 bases between them. The CDR3 has 15 residues. CDR3 region: CASSPRTGRGEKLFF. In nucleotides, the CDR3 is TGTGCCAGCTCACCCAGAACAGGGAGAGGAGAAAAACTGTTTTTT.